This T cell receptor (beta chain) was sequenced during a study of blood T cell repertoires in COVID-19. About the study: Researchers got acute and convalescent COVID-19 samples from the United States, Italy and Spain. Sample material is recorded as cDNA or gDNA derived from T cells, B-cell-depleted T cells, or PBMCs.

Per the authors' pipeline: Using reference gene primer amplification, nucleated cell counts were estimated. Measured with immunoSEQ multiplex PCR; TCRdb has only the in-frame clones, and not every one. The V and J calls and the clone size are those of that table, but D and trimming were determined from the DNA. Of tens of thousands of clones listed, about 81% are singletons. Trimming stripped 5 bases from V and 0 bases from J, with 8 bases between. Germline V gene data show CDR1 as SNHLY and CDR2 as FYNNEI. This CDR3 is built from 15 residues. Sequenced: peripheral blood. This receptor was identified in a human donor in a cohort sampled during active COVID-19. The chain links TRBV2 to TRBJ1-6, with D hard to call. DNA for the CDR3: TGTGCCAGCAGTTCGGGGAACTCCTATAATTCACCCCTCCACTTT. Amino acid sequence: CASSSGNSYNSPLHF.